The 25 T cell receptor beta chains given below trace back to one sample, sequenced in a study of blood T cells in healthy people across ages (dated by TCRdb to 2015 to 2017). Library generation was performed with 5' RACE. The listed sequencing device is Illumina HiSeq 2500. The second PCR ran for roughly 7 to 12 cycles and used a J-beta primer mix along with a sample-barcoded 5' primer. The public reads were reanalyzed by TCRdb: fastp trimming at Q25, MiXCR alignment, in-frame beta chains only. Entries that share a CDR3 protein sequence are merged under the most common genes and DNA. Recorded for this sample are about 640,000 distinct CDR3 sequences; 58% of them occurred a single time. Around 37% of the sample lies in the top ten. Sequenced: blood. These receptors all stem from a man in his 60s in good health.

This chain uses TRBV5-1 with TRBJ2-3, with 8 nucleotides matching TRBD1. The CDR3 consists of 14 residues. V trimming: 7 bases; J trimming: 5 bases; junction bases outside the gene matches: 9. Germline assignment: CDR1 SGHRS and CDR2 YFSETQ. The CDR3 reads CASGWTGREDTQYF. In DNA form, the CDR3 reads TGCGCCAGCGGTTGGACAGGGAGAGAAGATACGCAGTATTTT.

This clonotype was picked up many times. The V gene is TRBV20-1, the J gene TRBJ2-5, with D unclear. Trimming pared 6 bases from V and 4 bases from J, leaving 18 bases between. Germline CDR1 DFQATT, CDR2 SNEGSKA (reference sequence). The CDR3 runs to 14 residues. CDR3 amino acids: CSAPRLPPGETQYF. The CDR3 region has the DNA TGCAGTGCCCCCCGACTCCCCCCCGGAGAGACCCAGTACTTC.

A single count supports this clonotype. The chain joins TRBV6-6 to TRBJ2-7, with 10 bases aligning to TRBD1. CDR3 length equals 16 residues. Trimming took 2 bases from V and 0 from J; bases not matched to a gene: 4. Germline V gene data show CDR1 as MNHNY and CDR2 as SVGAGI (reference sequence). CDR3 DNA sequence: TGTGCCAGCAGTTACCCCGGGACAGGGGTCTCCTACGAGCAGTACTTC. Its protein product is CASSYPGTGVSYEQYF.

V and J are TRBV6-5 and TRBJ2-3, with 8 bases fitting TRBD2. With 4 bases clipped from V and 1 base from J, the junction kept 19 bases outside the gene matches. Per the germline V gene, CDR1 is MNHEY and CDR2 is SVGAGI. The CDR3 length is 20 residues. For the CDR3, the DNA is TGTGCCAGCAGTTCCACCTCCCCGGGCGGGGGGCCGCCCCGCACAGATACGCAGTATTTT. Translation: CASSSTSPGGGPPRTDTQYF.

This rearrangement joins TRBV20-1 to TRBJ2-5, with D unresolved. Germline V lookup: CDR1 DFQATT, CDR2 SNEGSKA (reference sequence). The CDR3 is 15 residues long. The CDR3 nucleotides read TGCAGAACTTCGGGCAGCACATGGTGTAAACCACCCCAGTACTTC. Translating gives CRTSGSTWCKPPQYF.

The rearrangement uses TRBV29-1 and TRBJ2-3; weak D call: TRBD2 (7 bases). Germline assignment: CDR1 SQVTM and CDR2 ANQGSEA. This CDR3 is 14 amino acids long. The V end lost 3 bases, the J end lost 0 bases, and 10 bases lay between the germline ends. The CDR3 region has the DNA TGCAGCGTTGAGGGGGGGGCCAGCACAGATACGCAGTATTTT. It yields the protein CSVEGGASTDTQYF.

The rearrangement uses TRBV4-1 and TRBJ1-5; no clear D. V was clipped by 4 bases and J by 6 bases, with 16 bases between them. CDR3 size: 15 residues. Germline CDR1 reads MGHRA; CDR2 reads YSYEKL. CDR3 bases: TGCGCCAGCAGCCCACAGAATGTCGAGGGTCAGCCCCAGCATTTT. Protein: CASSPQNVEGQPQHF.

The table lists this clonotype with a few counts. The chain couples TRBV20-1 to TRBJ2-5; 9 nucleotides match TRBD1. Trimming at V came to 3 bases and at J to 1 base, leaving 9 bases not matched to a gene. The CDR3 is 16 amino acids. Germline lookup yields CDR1 DFQATT and CDR2 SNEGSKA (reference sequence). CDR3 DNA sequence: TGCAGTGCTAGCGCCCCCGGGACAGGGTTCCAAGAGACCCAGTACTTC. It codes for CSASAPGTGFQETQYF.

This clonotype was observed a handful of times. The chain links TRBV7-8 to TRBJ2-7; D unresolved. The CDR3 spans 12 residues. Germline CDR1 is SGHVS and CDR2 is FQNEAQ. V was shortened by 5 bases and J by 7 bases, with 12 bases between the two germline ends. The CDR3 spells CASSPSVGEQYF. The CDR3 DNA sequence: TGTGCCAGCAGCCCCTCTGTGGGTGAGCAGTACTTC.

This clonotype was seen more than once but under ten times. The V gene is TRBV4-2, the J gene TRBJ1-2; D call uncertain. Germline loops: CDR1 LGHNA, CDR2 YNFKEQ. This CDR3 is 11 amino acids long. Trimming pared 4 bases from V and 5 bases from J, leaving 5 bases between. The CDR3 nucleotides are TGTGCCAGCAGCCGCCAATATGGCTACACCTTC. This translates into CASSRQYGYTF.

In this sample, this clonotype turned up a few times. CDR3 sequence reads: CASSSRGGNQPQHF. DNA of the CDR3: TGTGCCAGCAGCTCCCGGGGCGGCAATCAGCCCCAGCATTTT. The rearrangement links TRBV7-9 to TRBJ1-5, with a tentative D call TRBD1 (5 bases). V was trimmed by 4 bases and J by 2 bases, leaving 9 bases between them. Germline CDR1 and CDR2: SEHNR and FQNEAQ (reference sequence). CDR3 length: 14 residues. Complete variable domain (other parts from reference TRBV7-9 and TRBJ1-5): DTGVSQNPRHKITKRGQNVTFRCDPISEHNRLYWYRQTLGQGPEFLTYFQNEAQLEKSRLLSDRFSAERPKGSFSTLEIQRTEQGDSAMYLCASSSRGGNQPQHFGDGTRLSIL.

This clonotype has just a few counts. The chain has TRBV20-1 and TRBJ2-3; D perhaps matches TRBD1 (6 bases). Germline-derived CDR1 and CDR2 are DFQATT and SNEGSKA (reference sequence). CDR3 length: 15 amino acids. Deletions cut 6 bases from V and 3 bases from J, with 19 bases between. CDR3 in amino acids: CSAPPATGPTDTQYF. CDR3 nucleotide sequence: TGCAGTGCCCCACCGGCGACAGGACCAACAGATACGCAGTATTTT.

The V gene is TRBV7-2, the J gene TRBJ1-2, with TRBD1 identical over 10 bases. V was clipped by 5 bases and J by 8 bases; unmatched bases: 11. Germline V gives CDR1 SGHTA, CDR2 FQGNSA. The CDR3 loop spans 15 amino acids. The CDR3 region has the DNA TGTGCCAGCAGCGCACCTGACAGGGGGCAGTTCGGCTACACCTTC. It translates to CASSAPDRGQFGYTF.

The CDR3 nucleotides read TGTGCCAGCAGTGGGGCTAGCGGGGGCGAGACCCAGTACTTC. Residues: CASSGASGGETQYF. The chain recombines TRBV2 with TRBJ2-7, with 10 positions matching TRBD2. The J call is uncertain, as TRBJ2-5 better fits the DNA end. Per the germline V gene, CDR1 is SNHLY and CDR2 is FYNNEI. The CDR3 has 14 residues.

Regarding this clonotype: One end of the junction is discordant with germline, which a read error may explain. In nucleotides, the CDR3 is TGCGCTAGCAGCTTGGTGGGACAGGGGATACCGAGCTCCTACAATGAGCAGTTCTTC. As protein: CASSLVGQGIPSSYNEQFF. V usage is TRBV5-1 and J usage is TRBJ2-1; 10 bases line up with TRBD1. Germline CDR1 is SGHRS and CDR2 is YFSETQ. This CDR3 is 19 amino acids long.

The chain uses TRBV5-6 and TRBJ2-1; no clear D. The V gene's germline CDR1 is SGHDT and CDR2 YYEEEE. V gave up 4 bases and J gave up 0 bases, with 17 bases separating them. The CDR3 is made up of 17 amino acids. The DNA of the CDR3 is TGTGCCAGCAGCCCGTTGGGCGGCTTGAGCTCCTACAATGAGCAGTTCTTC. It codes for CASSPLGGLSSYNEQFF.

The chain uses TRBV10-3 and TRBJ2-7, with D maybe TRBD1 (5 bases). V was cut by 0 bases and J by 3 bases, with 9 bases left in between. Germline V gene sequence: CDR1 ENHRY, CDR2 SYGVKD. This CDR3 spans 14 amino acids. The CDR3 DNA follows: TGTGCCATCAGTGAGTCTGACAGCAACTACGAGCAGTACTTC. Its translation: CAISESDSNYEQYF.

The chain uses TRBV11-2 and TRBJ2-1, with TRBD2 identical over 9 bases. The CDR3 consists of 14 residues. With 4 bases clipped from V and 7 bases from J, the junction kept 5 bases outside the gene matches. Germline loops: CDR1 SGHAT, CDR2 FQNNGV. In nucleotides, the CDR3 is TGTGCCAGCAGCTCCCTAGCGGGGAGGAATGAGCAGTTCTTC. Translated, it gives CASSSLAGRNEQFF.

The chain couples TRBV5-1 to TRBJ1-1, with a tentative D call TRBD1 (5 bases). CDR3 length: 14 amino acids. The germline V gene has CDR1 SGHRS and CDR2 YFSETQ. Between the trimmed V and J ends, which lost 4 bases and 4 bases, there was a span of 14 bases. The CDR3 here is CASSPGTASTEAFF. The CDR3 nucleotides are TGCGCCAGCAGCCCCGGGACGGCCTCCACTGAAGCTTTCTTT. Full variable domain (missing parts from reference TRBV5-1 and TRBJ1-1): KAGVTQTPRYLIKTRGQQVTLSCSPISGHRSVSWYQQTPGQGLQFLFEYFSETQRNKGNFPGRFSGRQFSNSRSEMNVSTLELGDSALYLCASSPGTASTEAFFGQGTRLTVV.

V usage is TRBV10-2 and J usage is TRBJ2-1; TRBD1 aligns across 10 bases. The CDR3 consists of 14 residues. Germline-derived CDR1 and CDR2 are WSHSY and SAAADI. V shed 4 bases, J shed 6 bases, and the junction held 3 bases outside the gene matches. CDR3 region: CASSGTGGGNEQFF. The CDR3 DNA sequence: TGCGCCAGCAGTGGGACAGGGGGTGGCAATGAGCAGTTCTTC.

This chain links TRBV12-3 or TRBV12-4 with TRBJ2-3, with D possibly TRBD1 on 5 matching bases. The V gene lost 7 bases and the J gene lost 4 bases, with 18 bases spanning the gap. The CDR3 has 15 amino acids. The chain's CDR3 is CASKWTRGMADTQYF. In DNA, the CDR3 is TGTGCCAGCAAATGGACAAGAGGCATGGCAGATACGCAGTATTTT.

The chain recombines TRBV13 with TRBJ2-5, with a weak D call TRBD1 (5 bases). CDR3 length: 14 amino acids. Germline V lookup: CDR1 PRHDT, CDR2 FYEKMQ (reference sequence). V was shortened by 8 bases and J by 2 bases, with 15 bases between the two germline ends. CDR3 loop: CASGSSGLQETQYF. DNA of the CDR3: TGTGCCAGCGGCTCGTCAGGGTTACAAGAGACCCAGTACTTC.

The rearrangement joins TRBV20-1 to TRBJ1-5; 9 bases are a match to TRBD1. Per the germline V gene, CDR1 is DFQATT and CDR2 is SNEGSKA (reference sequence). V lost 3 bases to trimming and J lost 4 bases; unmatched junction nucleotides: 7. The CDR3 runs 15 residues. The CDR3, as DNA: TGCAGTGCTAGCGCGACGACAGGGGGTAATCAGCCCCAGCATTTT. This sequence encodes CSASATTGGNQPQHF.

This CDR3 is CASSLGGPSYNEQYF. As DNA, the CDR3 is TGTGCCAGCAGCTTAGGGGGGCCAAGTTACAATGAGCAGTACTTC. The chain couples TRBV7-9 to TRBJ2-7; D may be TRBD1 (6 bases). V was cut by 1 base and J by 7 bases, with 17 bases left in between. The CDR3 is 15 amino acids. The germline CDR1 and CDR2 sequences are SEHNR and FQNEAQ (reference sequence).

This clonotype has only a few counts. This chain joins TRBV5-1 and TRBJ2-1; 7 nucleotides match TRBD1. Germline CDR1 and CDR2: SGHRS and YFSETQ. This CDR3 is 16 amino acids long. With V trimmed by 4 bases and J by 4 bases, 11 bases remained unmatched. This CDR3 reads CASSISTGTEYNEQFF. The CDR3 DNA reads TGCGCCAGCAGCATATCCACCGGGACAGAGTACAATGAGCAGTTCTTC.